The rows below give T cell receptor beta chains drawn from one sample of a study of blood T cell repertoires in COVID-19. TCRdb's table, derived via immunoSEQ multiplex PCR, lists solely in-frame clones and lacks some. In the table there are around 440,000 clones, 70% to 90% of which are singletons. Source material: peripheral blood. All receptors come from a woman aged 50 to 60 with COVID-19, enrolled during active disease. Each CDR3 is given with its conserved first and last residue. Fields, in order: J gene, D gene, clone size, V gene, CDR3 DNA, CDR3 protein. The D gene is left open where the match is weak. Part of the rows lack a size; the others show once, few, many or a class for expanded clones.

j_gene: TRBJ2-5
d_gene: TRBD2
abundance: .
v_gene: TRBV4-2
CDR3nt: TGTGCCAGCAGCCAAGGGACTAGCGGGGAGACCCAGTACTTC
CDR3aa: CASSQGTSGETQYF

j_gene: TRBJ2-7
d_gene: TRBD1
abundance: .
v_gene: TRBV19
CDR3nt: TGTGCCAGTAGTATGGAGGGACAGGCCTTCTCGGAGCAGTACTTC
CDR3aa: CASSMEGQAFSEQYF

j_gene: TRBJ1-1
d_gene: .
abundance: .
v_gene: TRBV30
CDR3nt: TGTGCCTGGAGCCCCGCCGGGGGAGATGAAGCTTTCTTT
CDR3aa: CAWSPAGGDEAFF

j_gene: TRBJ1-1
d_gene: .
abundance: .
v_gene: TRBV6-5
CDR3nt: TGTGCCAGCAGTTACTCGGCAGGGGCGCAAACTGAAGCTTTCTTT
CDR3aa: CASSYSAGAQTEAFF

j_gene: TRBJ1-1
d_gene: .
abundance: .
v_gene: TRBV11-2
CDR3nt: TGTGCCAGCAGCCCCTTCGACACTGAAGCTTTCTTT
CDR3aa: CASSPFDTEAFF

j_gene: TRBJ1-3
d_gene: TRBD1
abundance: once
v_gene: TRBV6-1
CDR3nt: TGTGCCAGCAGTGAGATACCCGGACAGGCTCGGAACACCATATATTTT
CDR3aa: CASSEIPGQARNTIYF

j_gene: TRBJ1-2
d_gene: TRBD1
abundance: .
v_gene: TRBV7-8
CDR3nt: TGTGCCAGCAGCTTAGCGACAGGGCAAGGCTACACCTTC
CDR3aa: CASSLATGQGYTF

j_gene: TRBJ1-1
d_gene: .
abundance: .
v_gene: TRBV3-1/TRBV3-2
CDR3nt: TGTGCCAGCAGCCAAGCCACGGGTGGGAACACTGAAGCTTTCTTT
CDR3aa: CASSQATGGNTEAFF

j_gene: TRBJ1-6
d_gene: .
abundance: .
v_gene: TRBV11-2
CDR3nt: TGTGCCAGCAGCTTAGATCTGGCAGGGCCGAATTCACCCCTCCACTTT
CDR3aa: CASSLDLAGPNSPLHF

j_gene: TRBJ2-7
d_gene: .
abundance: .
v_gene: TRBV7-9
CDR3nt: TGTGCCAGCAGCGCCTACCACGAGCAGTACTTC
CDR3aa: CASSAYHEQYF

j_gene: TRBJ1-5
d_gene: .
abundance: .
v_gene: TRBV6-5
CDR3nt: TGTGCCAGCAGTTACACAGGGCAGGGGAATCAGCCCCAGCATTTT
CDR3aa: CASSYTGQGNQPQHF

j_gene: TRBJ1-6
d_gene: .
abundance: once
v_gene: TRBV11-2
CDR3nt: TGTGCCAGCAGCCCACCCTTCCAGTCACCCCTCCACTTT
CDR3aa: CASSPPFQSPLHF

j_gene: TRBJ2-1
d_gene: TRBD1
abundance: .
v_gene: TRBV5-5
CDR3nt: TGTGCCAGCAGCTCCCGACAGGGTTCGTACAATGAGCAGTTCTTC
CDR3aa: CASSSRQGSYNEQFF

j_gene: TRBJ1-5
d_gene: .
abundance: .
v_gene: TRBV24-1
CDR3nt: TGTGCCATCAACGAGGGTTACAATCAGCCCCAGCATTTT
CDR3aa: CAINEGYNQPQHF

j_gene: TRBJ1-4
d_gene: .
abundance: .
v_gene: TRBV5-1
CDR3nt: TGCGCCAGCAGTGTGGACGGGGGTAATGAAAAACTGTTTTTT
CDR3aa: CASSVDGGNEKLFF

j_gene: TRBJ2-3
d_gene: .
abundance: once
v_gene: TRBV19
CDR3nt: TGTGCCAGTAGTATTGACCAGGGAAGGGAAGATACGCAGTATTTT
CDR3aa: CASSIDQGREDTQYF

j_gene: TRBJ2-1
d_gene: .
abundance: .
v_gene: TRBV19
CDR3nt: TGTGCCAGTAGTATAGATTTGGAGGGCAATGAGCAGTTCTTC
CDR3aa: CASSIDLEGNEQFF

j_gene: TRBJ2-2
d_gene: .
abundance: few
v_gene: TRBV29-1
CDR3nt: TGCAGCGTTGTGCGTGGGGGCTACACCGGGGAGCTGTTTTTT
CDR3aa: CSVVRGGYTGELFF

j_gene: TRBJ2-3
d_gene: .
abundance: .
v_gene: TRBV5-1
CDR3nt: TGCGCCAGCACCGAGCCCTCCGCGGATACGCAGTATTTT
CDR3aa: CASTEPSADTQYF

j_gene: TRBJ1-2
d_gene: .
abundance: .
v_gene: TRBV27
CDR3nt: TGTGCCAGCAGTTTTGCCGGGTCCACCTATGGCTACACCTTC
CDR3aa: CASSFAGSTYGYTF